Reported below is one T cell receptor (beta chain). No cognate antigen has been identified for it. It has no much larger one-base neighbor in the sample; base qualities were not kept. CDR1 and CDR2 are read off the germline V gene as KGHSY and FQNENV. From cysteine to phenylalanine, the CDR3 is 11 amino acids long. Just the 33-base CDR3 DNA is kept, in frame starting at base 1. This record belongs to a study of OX40 agonist ivuxolimab in advanced cancers. In the study overall: Ivuxolimab, which targeted the costimulatory receptor OX40 (CD134), was an agonistic, fully human IgG2 monoclonal antibody. Prior anti-PD-1, anti-PD-L1 or anti-CTLA-4 therapy was permitted, and checkpoint inhibitors had been received by about 37% of dose-escalation patients. The point of sequencing TCRbeta in the periphery was to test whether ivuxolimab changed TCR sequence diversity and drove clonal T-cell expansion. In the dose-escalation cohort, around four fifths of patients were male, and the mean age was 60 years with a range of about 20 to 80. Of the approximately 54 patients in dose escalation, some 19 had hepatocellular carcinoma, about 15 had melanoma, 9 had renal cell carcinoma and 9 had head and neck cancer. Intravenous ivuxolimab was administered to patients every 2 weeks at six dose levels: 0.01, 0.1, 0.3, 1.5, 3 and 10 mg/kg. Three dose-escalation patients achieved partial responses, one with hepatocellular carcinoma and two with cutaneous melanoma. The monotherapy dose-escalation portion (N of about 49 patients) of the phase I ivuxolimab trial is reported in the paper.

Genomic DNA was isolated from the sorted cells so that the TCRbeta CDR3 region could be sequenced. TCRbeta CDR3 regions were sequenced using the immunoSEQ Assay. What TCRdb holds here is the immuneACCESS table cut down to in-frame rearrangements. Part of the clones is not present; checked against another copy, under half of the missing clones reflect an unresolved V gene, and the others are unexplained. For this sample the table gives 75,000 to 100,000 clones, of which 70% to 85% were detected only once. The top ten clonotypes cover around 5.5% of the sample. Paper-wide results and their limitations: Antigen specificity was not determined for the clonally expanded peripheral T cells. Low levels of normalized T-cell clonal expansion were also seen in some nonresponding patients. Partial responders in the 0.1-3.0 mg/kg groups had among the lowest normalized peripheral clonal expansion, especially among CD8+ T cells. At doses of 0.1 to 3.0 mg/kg, clonal expansion of both CD4+ and CD8+ blood T cells was observed from baseline to week 6. After ivuxolimab, expanded clones were on average more numerous among CD8+ T cells than among CD4+ T cells.

Patients with a history of autoimmune disease or receiving systemic immunosuppression were excluded from the trial. Peripheral blood for TCR sequencing was collected from all dose cohorts at baseline, on cycle 4 day 1, and on cycle 7 day 1. Samples were obtained from an open-label, multicenter, first-in-human phase I dose-escalation trial of ivuxolimab. Adults with locally advanced or metastatic head and neck squamous cell, hepatocellular, melanoma or renal cell carcinoma were enrolled in the trial. Before TCR sequencing, CD4+ T cells and CD8+ T cells from peripheral blood were sorted into separate populations.

The sequence was obtained from an adult with an advanced solid tumor such as melanoma, head and neck, liver or kidney cancer. Specimen: CD4+ or CD8+ T cells sorted from blood, collected in a trial of the OX40 agonist ivuxolimab. This receptor chain uses TRBV16 and TRBJ2-5, with the D gene too uncertain to name. Matching the DNA end better, TRBJ2-7 makes the J call doubtful. The CDR3 sequence is CASSHNYEQYF. Here is the DNA: TGTGCCAGCAGCCATAACTACGAGCAGTACTTC.